This TCR beta chain appears in the sequencing data of a study of control samples from healthy donors and cancer patients. Generated by immunoSEQ multiplex PCR, the TCRdb table keeps only in-frame clones and is missing some. This sample has 150,000 to 200,000 clones, with about 91% found just once. Only one count was recorded for this clone. The germline gives CDR1 MNHEY, CDR2 SVGAGI. The CDR3 sequence is 15 residues long. The V segment lost 0 bases and the J segment 2 bases; nucleotides outside the gene matches: 4. The V call is TRBV6-5, the J call TRBJ2-7; 7 nucleotides line up with TRBD2. This TCR derives from a woman younger than 45 in good health. The specimen sequenced was blood. The DNA of the CDR3 is TGTGCCAGCAGTTACTCTGGGACTATGACCTACGAGCAGTACTTC. Its protein is CASSYSGTMTYEQYF.